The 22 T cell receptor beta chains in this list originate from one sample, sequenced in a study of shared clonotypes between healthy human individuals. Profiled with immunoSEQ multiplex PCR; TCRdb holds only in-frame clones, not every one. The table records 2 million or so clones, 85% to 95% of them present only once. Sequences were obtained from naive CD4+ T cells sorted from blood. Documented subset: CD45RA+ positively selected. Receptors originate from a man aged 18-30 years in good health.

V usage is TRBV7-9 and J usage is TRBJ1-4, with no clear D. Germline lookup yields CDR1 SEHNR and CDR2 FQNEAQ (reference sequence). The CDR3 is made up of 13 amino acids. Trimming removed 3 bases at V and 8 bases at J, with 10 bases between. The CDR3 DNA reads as TGTGCCAGCAGCTTGGCCCCGCGGGAAAAACTGTTTTTT. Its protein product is CASSLAPREKLFF.

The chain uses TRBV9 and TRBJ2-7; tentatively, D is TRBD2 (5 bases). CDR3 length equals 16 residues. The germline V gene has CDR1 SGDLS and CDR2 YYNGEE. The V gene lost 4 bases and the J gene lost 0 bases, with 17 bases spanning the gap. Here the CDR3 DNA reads TGTGCCAGCAGCTACCAGGAGGCGGCAGCCTCCTACGAGCAGTACTTC. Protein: CASSYQEAAASYEQYF.

The CDR3 DNA reads TGTGCCAGCAAGGGCGTCACCTTTTATACGGATACGCAGTATTTT. It translates to CASKGVTFYTDTQYF. The rearrangement links TRBV21-1 to TRBJ2-3. TRBV21-1 is a listed pseudogene. This CDR3 region has 15 residues.

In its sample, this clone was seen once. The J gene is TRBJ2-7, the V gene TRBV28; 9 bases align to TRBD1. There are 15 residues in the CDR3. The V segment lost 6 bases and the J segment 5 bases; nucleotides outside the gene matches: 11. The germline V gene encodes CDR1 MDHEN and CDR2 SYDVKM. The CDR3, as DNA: TGTGCCAGCAGATCCCCGACAGGGGGAAGGCACGAGCAGTACTTC. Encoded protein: CASRSPTGGRHEQYF.

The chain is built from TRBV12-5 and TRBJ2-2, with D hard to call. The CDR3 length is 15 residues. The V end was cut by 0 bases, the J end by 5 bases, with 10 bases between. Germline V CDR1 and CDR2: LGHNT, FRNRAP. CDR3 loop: CASGLVLYGTGELFF. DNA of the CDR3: TGTGCTAGTGGTTTGGTATTGTACGGAACCGGGGAGCTGTTTTTT. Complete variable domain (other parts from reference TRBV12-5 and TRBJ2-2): DARVTQTPRHKVTEMGQEVTMRCQPILGHNTVFWYRQTMMQGLELLAYFRNRAPLDDSGMPKDRFSAEMPDATLATLKIQPSEPRDSAVYFCASGLVLYGTGELFFGEGSRLTVL.

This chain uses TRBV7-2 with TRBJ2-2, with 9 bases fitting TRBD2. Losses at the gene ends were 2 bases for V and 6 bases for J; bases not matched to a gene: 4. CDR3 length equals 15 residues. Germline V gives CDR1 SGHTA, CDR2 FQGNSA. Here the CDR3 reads CASSLRGTSPGELFF. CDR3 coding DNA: TGTGCCAGCAGCTTACGCGGGACTAGCCCCGGGGAGCTGTTTTTT.

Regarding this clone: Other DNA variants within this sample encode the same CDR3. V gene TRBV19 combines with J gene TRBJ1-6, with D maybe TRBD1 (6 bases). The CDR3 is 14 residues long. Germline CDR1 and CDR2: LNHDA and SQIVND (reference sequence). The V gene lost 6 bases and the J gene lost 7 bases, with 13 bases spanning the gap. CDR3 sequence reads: CASRLQGGNSPLHF. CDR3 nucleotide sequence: TGTGCCAGTAGATTACAGGGAGGCAATTCACCCCTCCACTTT. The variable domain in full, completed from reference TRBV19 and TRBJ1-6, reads DGGITQSPKYLFRKEGQNVTLSCEQNLNHDAMYWYRQDPGQGLRLIYYSQIVNDFQKGDIAEGYSVSREKKESFPLTVTSAQKNPTAFYLCASRLQGGNSPLHFGNGTRLTVT.

The CDR3 DNA sequence: TGCGCCAGCAGCTTGGCTCCAGGGATCGGTTCACCCCTCCACTTT. This sequence encodes CASSLAPGIGSPLHF. This chain connects TRBV5-1 to TRBJ1-6; D perhaps matches TRBD1 (5 bases). From germline, CDR1 is SGHRS and CDR2 YFSETQ. Between the trimmed V and J ends, which lost 0 bases and 9 bases, there was a span of 13 bases. There are 15 residues in the CDR3.

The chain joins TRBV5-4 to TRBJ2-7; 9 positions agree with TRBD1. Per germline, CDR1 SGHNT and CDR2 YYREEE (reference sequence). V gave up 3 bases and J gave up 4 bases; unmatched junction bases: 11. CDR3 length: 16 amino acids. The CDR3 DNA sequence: TGTGCCAGCAGCTCCCCGTCGGGACAGGGATCGTACGAGCAGTACTTC. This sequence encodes CASSSPSGQGSYEQYF.

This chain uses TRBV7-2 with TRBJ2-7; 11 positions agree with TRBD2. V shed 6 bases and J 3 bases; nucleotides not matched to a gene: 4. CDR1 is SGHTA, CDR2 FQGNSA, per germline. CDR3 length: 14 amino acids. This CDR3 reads CASSLGLADYEQYF. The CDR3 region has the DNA TGTGCCAGCAGTTTGGGACTAGCGGACTACGAGCAGTACTTC.

The chain's CDR3 is CASSNQGPRSPLHF. In DNA form, the CDR3 reads TGTGCCAGCAGTAATCAGGGGCCGAGGTCACCCCTCCACTTT. The rearrangement uses TRBV6-6 and TRBJ1-6; D is possibly TRBD1 (6 bases). Germline loops: CDR1 MNHNY, CDR2 SVGAGI (reference sequence). The CDR3 contains 14 residues. With 5 bases removed from V and 10 bases from J, the gap between germline ends came to 15 bases.

This chain's CDR3 is CASSVGLVVIPNEQFF. The CDR3, as DNA: TGTGCCAGCAGCGTCGGACTAGTAGTCATCCCCAATGAGCAGTTCTTC. V usage is TRBV7-9 and J usage is TRBJ2-1, with 7 bases matching TRBD2. Germline V gene lookup returns CDR1 SEHNR and CDR2 FQNEAQ (reference sequence). V lost 5 bases, J lost 6 bases, and 13 bases stayed unmatched. The CDR3 runs 16 residues.

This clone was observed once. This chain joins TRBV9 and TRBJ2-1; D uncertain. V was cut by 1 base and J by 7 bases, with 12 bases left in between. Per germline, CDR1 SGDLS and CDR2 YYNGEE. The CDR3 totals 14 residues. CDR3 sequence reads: CASSVFEVGNEQFF. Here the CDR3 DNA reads TGTGCCAGCAGCGTATTTGAGGTAGGGAATGAGCAGTTCTTC.

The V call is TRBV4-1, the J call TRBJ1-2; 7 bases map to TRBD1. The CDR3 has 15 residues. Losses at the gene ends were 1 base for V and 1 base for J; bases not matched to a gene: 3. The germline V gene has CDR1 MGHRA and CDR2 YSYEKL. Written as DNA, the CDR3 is TGCGCCAGCAGCCAAGTCCGACAGGGTAACTATGGCTACACCTTC. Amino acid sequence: CASSQVRQGNYGYTF.

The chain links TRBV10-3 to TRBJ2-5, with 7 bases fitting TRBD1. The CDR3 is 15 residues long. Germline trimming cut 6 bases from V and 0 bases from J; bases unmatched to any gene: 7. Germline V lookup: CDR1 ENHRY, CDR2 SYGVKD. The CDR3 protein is CAISLGQAYQETQYF. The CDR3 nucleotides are TGTGCCATCAGCCTCGGACAGGCCTACCAAGAGACCCAGTACTTC.

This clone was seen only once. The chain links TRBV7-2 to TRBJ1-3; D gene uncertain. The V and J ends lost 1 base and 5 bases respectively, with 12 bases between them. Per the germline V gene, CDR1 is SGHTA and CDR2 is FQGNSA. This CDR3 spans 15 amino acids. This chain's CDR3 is CASSLDGIIRNTIYF. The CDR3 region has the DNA TGTGCCAGCAGCTTAGACGGGATAATAAGAAACACCATATATTTT. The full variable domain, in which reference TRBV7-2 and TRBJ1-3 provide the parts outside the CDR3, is GAGVSQSPSNKVTEKGKDVELRCDPISGHTALYWYRQSLGQGLEFLIYFQGNSAPDKSGLPSDRFSAERTGGSVSTLTIQRTQQEDSAVYLCASSLDGIIRNTIYFGEGSWLTVV.

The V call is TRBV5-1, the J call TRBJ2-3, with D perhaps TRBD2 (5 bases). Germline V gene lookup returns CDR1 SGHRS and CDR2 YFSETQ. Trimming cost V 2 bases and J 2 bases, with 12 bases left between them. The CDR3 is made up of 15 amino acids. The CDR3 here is CASSFRGRLTDTQYF. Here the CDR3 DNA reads TGCGCCAGCAGCTTCCGAGGGCGCCTCACAGATACGCAGTATTTT.

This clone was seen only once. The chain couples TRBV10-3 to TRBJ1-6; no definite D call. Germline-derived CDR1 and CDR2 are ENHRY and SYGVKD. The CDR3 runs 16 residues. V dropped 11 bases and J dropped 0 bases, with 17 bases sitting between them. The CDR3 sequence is CAANEGGSSYNSPLHF. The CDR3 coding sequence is TGTGCCGCCAATGAGGGCGGGAGCTCCTATAATTCACCCCTCCACTTT.

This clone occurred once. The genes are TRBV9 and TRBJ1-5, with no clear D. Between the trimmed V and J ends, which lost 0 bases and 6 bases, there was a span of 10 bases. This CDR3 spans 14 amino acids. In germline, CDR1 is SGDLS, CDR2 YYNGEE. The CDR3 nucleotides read TGTGCCAGCAGCGTAGGGTTAGGTCCTCAGCCCCAGCATTTT. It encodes CASSVGLGPQPQHF.

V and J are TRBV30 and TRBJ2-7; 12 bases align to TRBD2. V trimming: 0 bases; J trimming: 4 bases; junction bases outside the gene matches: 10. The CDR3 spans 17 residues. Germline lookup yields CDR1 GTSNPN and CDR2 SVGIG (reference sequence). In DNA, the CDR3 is TGTGCCTGGAGTGTACAGAGGACTAGCGGGATGGGGTACGAGCAGTACTTC. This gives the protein CAWSVQRTSGMGYEQYF. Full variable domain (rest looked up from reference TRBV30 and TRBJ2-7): SQTIHQWPATLVQPVGSPLSLECTVEGTSNPNLYWYRQAAGRGLQLLFYSVGIGQISSEVPQNLSASRPQDRQFILSSKKLLLSDSGFYLCAWSVQRTSGMGYEQYFGPGTRLTVT.

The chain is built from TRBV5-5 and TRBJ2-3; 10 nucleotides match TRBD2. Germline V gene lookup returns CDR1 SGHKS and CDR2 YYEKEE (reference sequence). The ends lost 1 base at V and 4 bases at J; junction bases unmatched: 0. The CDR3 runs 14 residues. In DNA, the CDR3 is TGTGCCAGCAGCTTGACTAGCGGGGCAGATACGCAGTATTTT. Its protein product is CASSLTSGADTQYF.

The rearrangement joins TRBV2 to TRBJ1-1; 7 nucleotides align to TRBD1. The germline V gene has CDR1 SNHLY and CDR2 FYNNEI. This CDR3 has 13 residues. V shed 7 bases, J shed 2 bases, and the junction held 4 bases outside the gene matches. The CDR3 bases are TGTGCCAGCAATAGACAGGGAAACACTGAAGCTTTCTTT. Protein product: CASNRQGNTEAFF.